A single sample gave rise to the 10 T cell receptor beta chains below, sequenced in a study of technical replicates of blood from a few donors. Profiled with immunoSEQ multiplex PCR; TCRdb holds only in-frame clones, not every one. Found here are roughly 85,000 clones, over 85% of them singletons; the top ten hold over 0.25%. Sequences were obtained from T cells isolated from PBMCs. The receptors come from a human donor in good health.

The CDR3 sequence: CASGREGRGTEAFF. Here the CDR3 DNA reads TGTGCCAGTGGCCGGGAGGGTAGGGGAACTGAAGCTTTCTTT. This chain uses TRBV19 with TRBJ1-1; a possible D gene is TRBD1 (5 bases). Looked up from germline, CDR1 is LNHDA and CDR2 is SQIVND (reference sequence). Trimming removed 8 bases from V and 5 bases from J, with 18 bases in between. The CDR3 is made up of 14 amino acids.

V gene TRBV19 combines with J gene TRBJ2-7; tentatively, D is TRBD2 (6 bases). V lost 6 bases and J lost 1, with 16 bases in between. Germline values: CDR1 LNHDA, CDR2 SQIVND (reference sequence). The CDR3 runs 15 residues. The CDR3 region is CASSGLSGLSYEQYF. In DNA, the CDR3 is TGTGCCAGTAGCGGCCTAAGCGGGCTTTCCTACGAGCAGTACTTC.

The CDR3 DNA reads TGTGCCAGCAGTTTATCGATCGGGGACTACGAGCAGTACTTC. Translating gives CASSLSIGDYEQYF. The chain is built from TRBV27 and TRBJ2-7, with D perhaps matching TRBD2 (5 bases). The CDR3 is 14 amino acids. Germline V gene sequence: CDR1 MNHEY, CDR2 SMNVEV (reference sequence). V was trimmed by 0 bases and J by 3 bases, leaving 9 bases between them.

J is TRBJ2-1 and V is TRBV6-1, with D possibly TRBD2 on 6 matching bases. The CDR3 loop spans 16 amino acids. CDR1 and CDR2 (germline): MNHNS, SASEGT. V was shortened by 1 base and J by 4 bases, with 14 bases between the two germline ends. For the CDR3, the DNA is TGTGCCAGCAGTGAAGATCCGGCTAGCGTTTACAATGAGCAGTTCTTC. Translating it yields CASSEDPASVYNEQFF.

The rearrangement joins TRBV5-4 to TRBJ2-3, with 8 nucleotides matching TRBD2. CDR1 and CDR2 from the germline V gene are SGHNT and YYREEE (reference sequence). Trimming removed 0 bases from V and 2 bases from J; junction bases left unmatched: 8. The CDR3 runs 17 residues. CDR3 loop: CASSLVISGGATDTQYF. The CDR3, as DNA: TGTGCCAGCAGCTTGGTCATCTCGGGGGGGGCCACAGATACGCAGTATTTT.

This sequence joins TRBV27 and TRBJ1-5; D may be TRBD1 (6 bases). Germline loops: CDR1 MNHEY, CDR2 SMNVEV (reference sequence). Trimming removed 7 bases from V and 4 bases from J, with 20 bases in between. This CDR3 has 16 residues. The CDR3 reads CASMVLTGTSNQPQHF. CDR3 nucleotide sequence: TGTGCCAGCATGGTTTTGACCGGGACATCGAATCAGCCCCAGCATTTT.

The rearrangement joins TRBV5-4 to TRBJ2-2; TRBD2 matches 9 bases. The junction had 11 bases not matched to a gene; V was cut back by 3 bases and J by 5 bases. Germline V gives CDR1 SGHNT, CDR2 YYREEE (reference sequence). This CDR3 spans 17 amino acids. CDR3 amino acids: CASSSSAGGRRTGELFF. The CDR3 DNA reads as TGTGCCAGCAGCTCCTCGGCGGGGGGGCGGCGAACCGGGGAGCTGTTTTTT.

The rearrangement links TRBV4-1 to TRBJ1-4; D is possibly TRBD1 (5 bases). Trimming cost V 1 base and J 8 bases, with 8 bases left between them. Looked up from germline, CDR1 is MGHRA and CDR2 is YSYEKL. The CDR3 sequence is 13 residues long. The CDR3 sequence: CASSQGGGEKLFF. Here the CDR3 DNA reads TGCGCCAGCAGCCAAGGGGGCGGCGAAAAACTGTTTTTT.

V gene TRBV7-9 combines with J gene TRBJ1-2; 9 bases are a match to TRBD1. CDR1 is SEHNR, CDR2 FQNEAQ, per germline (reference sequence). V shed 6 bases, J shed 5 bases, and the junction held 13 bases outside the gene matches. The CDR3 totals 16 residues. DNA of the CDR3: TGTGCCAGCAGACAAGAGGACAGGGGCCTGTCTTATGGCTACACCTTC. Translated, it gives CASRQEDRGLSYGYTF.

CDR3 sequence (DNA): TGTGCCAGCAGCGCCTCTCCGGTACTTAATGAGCAGTTCTTC. Protein: CASSASPVLNEQFF. This chain connects TRBV4-2 to TRBJ2-1, with D unresolved. Germline CDR1 and CDR2: LGHNA and YNFKEQ. This CDR3 contains 14 residues. Trimming took 5 bases from V and 7 from J, leaving 15 bases between them.